This record looks at one TCR beta chain sequence and its context. Antigen unknown. This sample is part of a study of OX40 agonist ivuxolimab in advanced cancers. This CDR3 has 17 residues. Broader study findings: CD8+ T cells showed, on average, more clonal expansion than CD4+ cells. Both blood CD4+ and CD8+ T cells showed clonal growth by week 6 at 0.1 to 3.0 mg/kg.

Sequenced by immunoSEQ multiplex PCR; TCRdb stores in-frame clones only, minus some. In the table there are about 64,000 clones, around 93% of which are singletons. This TCR was recovered from an adult with an advanced solid tumor such as melanoma, head and neck, liver or kidney cancer. The sequencing used CD4+ or CD8+ T cells sorted from blood, collected in a trial of the OX40 agonist ivuxolimab. The gene calls are TRBV21-1 and TRBJ2-1. TRBV21-1 has pseudogene status. The CDR3 reads CASSRDVWRTAYNEQFF. In nucleotides, the CDR3 is TGTGCCAGCAGCAGGGACGTCTGGCGTACGGCATACAATGAGCAGTTCTTC.